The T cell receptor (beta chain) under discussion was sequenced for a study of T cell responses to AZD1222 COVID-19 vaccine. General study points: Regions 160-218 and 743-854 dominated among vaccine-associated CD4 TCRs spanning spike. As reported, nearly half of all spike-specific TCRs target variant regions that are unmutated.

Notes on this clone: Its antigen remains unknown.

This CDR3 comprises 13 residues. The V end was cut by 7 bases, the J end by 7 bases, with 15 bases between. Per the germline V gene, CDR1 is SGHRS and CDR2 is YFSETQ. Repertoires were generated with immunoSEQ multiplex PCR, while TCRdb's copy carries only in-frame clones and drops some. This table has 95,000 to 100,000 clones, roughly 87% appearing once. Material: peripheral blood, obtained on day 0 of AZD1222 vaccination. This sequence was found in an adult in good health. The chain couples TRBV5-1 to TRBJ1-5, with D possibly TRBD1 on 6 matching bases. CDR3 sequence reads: CASASGEGQPQHF. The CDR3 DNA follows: TGCGCCAGCGCCTCAGGGGAAGGCCAGCCCCAGCATTTT.